This paragraph covers one T cell receptor beta chain sequence. The data stem from a study of blood T cell repertoires in COVID-19. Trimming took 6 bases from V and 4 from J; bases not matched to a gene: 5. The CDR3 covers 13 residues. Per the germline V gene, CDR1 is MDHEN and CDR2 is SYDVKM. Sequencing was performed with immunoSEQ multiplex PCR; in TCRdb, only in-frame clones are kept and a portion is missing. The sample shows under 200,000 clones, 84% of them seen only once. The sequence came from a woman in her seventies with COVID-19, enrolled during active disease. The specimen sequenced was peripheral blood. The chain couples TRBV28 to TRBJ1-1, with TRBD1 matching 7 bases. The CDR3 protein is CASSPGGGTEAFF. The DNA for the CDR3 is TGTGCCAGCAGCCCAGGGGGAGGCACTGAAGCTTTCTTT.